This entry describes one T cell receptor beta chain. No cognate antigen has been identified for it. No much larger clone is present one base from it, and per-base qualities are unavailable. Libraries were built with the immunoSEQ multiplex PCR assay. TCRdb holds this immuneACCESS table with in-frame rearrangements only. Some clones are missing; in checked studies, unresolved V genes explain under half, and the rest has no known cause. This sample is represented by some 130,000 clones; about 88% of them were singletons. The ten top clones hold roughly 12% of the sample. Mismatch repair deficiency in every enrolled patient was established by polymerase chain reaction or immunohistochemistry. TCR sequencing was performed for a few patients who responded to pembrolizumab therapy. The phase II trial prospectively evaluated PD-1 blockade with pembrolizumab in advanced mismatch repair-deficient cancers, independent of tissue of origin. Peripheral blood T cell samples were gathered serially, both before PD-1 blockade started and at multiple time points afterward. Blood sampling times were expressed in weeks after the first pembrolizumab dose.

The data belong to a study of PD-1 blockade in mismatch repair-deficient tumors (dated by TCRdb to 2016 to 2017). Looking at the study overall: The trial enrolled some 90 consecutive patients with under 15 mismatch repair-deficient cancer types between September 2013 and 2016, all previously treated and progressing. Tumor-associated T cell clones in the peripheral blood of patients responding to PD-1 blockade were tracked using deep sequencing of TCR CDR3 regions.

What the authors observed across the whole study: After pembrolizumab, tumor-resident clones, which were often undetectable in blood before treatment, expanded rapidly and then contracted, generally ahead of radiologic responses.

Via the germline V gene, CDR1 is SGHRS and CDR2 YFSETQ. From cysteine to phenylalanine, the CDR3 is 17 amino acids long. CDR3 DNA only is kept here, 51 bases in frame from base 1. The junction carries 22 bases between V and J, which are trimmed by 4 bases and 2 bases respectively. Source: peripheral blood, taken approximately 72 weeks after starting pembrolizumab. In this chain, TRBV5-1 is recombined with TRBJ2-7, and perhaps TRBD2 as D gene, on 7 matching bases. This clonotype originated in an adult with mismatch repair-deficient cancer. The CDR3: CASSKDTTGTTTYEQYF. The nucleotide sequence reads as follows: TGCGCCAGCAGCAAAGATACCACAGGGACTACAACCTACGAGCAGTACTTC.